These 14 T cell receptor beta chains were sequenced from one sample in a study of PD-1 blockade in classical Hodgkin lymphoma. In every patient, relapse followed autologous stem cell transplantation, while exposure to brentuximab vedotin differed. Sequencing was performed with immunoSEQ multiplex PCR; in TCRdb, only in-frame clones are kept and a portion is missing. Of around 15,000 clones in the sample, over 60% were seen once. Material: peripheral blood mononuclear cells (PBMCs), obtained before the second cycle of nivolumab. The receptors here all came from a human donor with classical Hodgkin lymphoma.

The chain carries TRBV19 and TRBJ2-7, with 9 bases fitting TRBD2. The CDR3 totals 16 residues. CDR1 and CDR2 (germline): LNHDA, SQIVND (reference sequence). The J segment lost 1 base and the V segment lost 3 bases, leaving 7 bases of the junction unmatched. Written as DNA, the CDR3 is TGTGCCAGTAGTATCACTAGCGGGCGGGCTTCCTACGAGCAGTACTTC. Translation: CASSITSGRASYEQYF.

The CDR3 loop is CASSIGAGTREETQYF. CDR3 coding DNA: TGTGCCAGTAGTATAGGTGCCGGGACTAGAGAAGAGACCCAGTACTTC. The rearrangement links TRBV19 to TRBJ2-5, with 8 bases identical to TRBD2. Losses at the gene ends were 1 base for V and 3 bases for J; bases not matched to a gene: 7. The germline V gene has CDR1 LNHDA and CDR2 SQIVND (reference sequence). This CDR3 comprises 16 residues.

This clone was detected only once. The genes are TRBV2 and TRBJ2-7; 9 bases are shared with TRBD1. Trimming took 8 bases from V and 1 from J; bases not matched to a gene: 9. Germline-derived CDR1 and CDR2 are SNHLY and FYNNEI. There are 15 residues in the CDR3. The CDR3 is CASSGGGQGSYEQYF. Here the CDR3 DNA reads TGTGCCAGCTCTGGTGGGGGACAGGGTTCCTACGAGCAGTACTTC.

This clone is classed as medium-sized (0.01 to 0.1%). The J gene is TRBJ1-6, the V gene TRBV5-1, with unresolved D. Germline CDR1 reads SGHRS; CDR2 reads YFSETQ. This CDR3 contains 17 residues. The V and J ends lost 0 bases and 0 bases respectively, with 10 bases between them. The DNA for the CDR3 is TGCGCCAGCAGCTTGGAGTGGCAGAGCTCCTATAATTCACCCCTCCACTTT. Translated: CASSLEWQSSYNSPLHF.

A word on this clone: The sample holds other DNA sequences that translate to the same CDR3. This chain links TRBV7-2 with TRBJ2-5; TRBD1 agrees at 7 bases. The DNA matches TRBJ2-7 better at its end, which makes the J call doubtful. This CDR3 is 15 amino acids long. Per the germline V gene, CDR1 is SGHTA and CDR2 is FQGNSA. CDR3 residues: CASSLGGTASYEQYF. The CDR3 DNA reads TGTGCCAGCAGCTTAGGGGGGACAGCCTCCTACGAGCAGTACTTC.

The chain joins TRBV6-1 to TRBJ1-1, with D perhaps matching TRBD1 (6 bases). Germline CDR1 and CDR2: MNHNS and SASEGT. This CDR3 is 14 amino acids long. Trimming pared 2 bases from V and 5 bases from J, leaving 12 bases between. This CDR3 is CASSETYRVTEAFF. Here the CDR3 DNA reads TGTGCCAGCAGTGAAACGTACAGGGTTACTGAAGCTTTCTTT.

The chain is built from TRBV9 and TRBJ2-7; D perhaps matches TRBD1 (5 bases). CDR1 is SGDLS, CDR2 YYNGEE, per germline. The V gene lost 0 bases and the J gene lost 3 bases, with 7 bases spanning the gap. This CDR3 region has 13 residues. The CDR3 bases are TGTGCCAGCAGCGTAGGACAGAACTACGAGCAGTACTTC. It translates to CASSVGQNYEQYF.

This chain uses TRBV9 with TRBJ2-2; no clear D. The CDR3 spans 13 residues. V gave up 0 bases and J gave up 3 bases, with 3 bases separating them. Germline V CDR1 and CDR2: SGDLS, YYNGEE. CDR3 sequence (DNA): TGTGCCAGCAGCGTAGGGGACACCGGGGAGCTGTTTTTT. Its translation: CASSVGDTGELFF.

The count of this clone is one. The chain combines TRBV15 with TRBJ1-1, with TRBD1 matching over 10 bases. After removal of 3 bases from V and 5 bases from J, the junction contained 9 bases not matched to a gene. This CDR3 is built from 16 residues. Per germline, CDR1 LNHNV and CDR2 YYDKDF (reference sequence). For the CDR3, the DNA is TGTGCCACCAGCAGGGCAAGGACAGGGGGAGGGACTGAAGCTTTCTTT. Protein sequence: CATSRARTGGGTEAFF.

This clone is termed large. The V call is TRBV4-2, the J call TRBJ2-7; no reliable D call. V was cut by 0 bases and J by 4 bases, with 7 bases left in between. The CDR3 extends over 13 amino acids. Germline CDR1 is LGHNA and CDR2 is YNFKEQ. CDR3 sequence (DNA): TGTGCCAGCAGCCAAGATTTTGAGTACGAGCAGTACTTC. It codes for CASSQDFEYEQYF.

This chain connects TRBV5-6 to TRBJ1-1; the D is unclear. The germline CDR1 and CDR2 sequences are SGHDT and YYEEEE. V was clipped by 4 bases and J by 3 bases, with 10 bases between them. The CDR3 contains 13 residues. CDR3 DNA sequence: TGTGCCAGCAGCCGCTTGGGGTACACTGAAGCTTTCTTT. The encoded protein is CASSRLGYTEAFF.

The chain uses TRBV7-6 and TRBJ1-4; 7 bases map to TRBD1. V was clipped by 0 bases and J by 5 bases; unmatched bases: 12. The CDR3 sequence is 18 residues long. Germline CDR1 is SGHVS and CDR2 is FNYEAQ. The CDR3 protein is CASSLAPGTASLNEKLFF. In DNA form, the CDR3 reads TGTGCCAGCAGCTTAGCTCCCGGGACAGCGTCCCTGAATGAAAAACTGTTTTTT. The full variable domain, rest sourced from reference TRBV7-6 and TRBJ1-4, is GAGVSQSPRYKVTKRGQDVALRCDPISGHVSLYWYRQALGQGPEFLTYFNYEAQQDKSGLPNDRFSAERPEGSISTLTIQRTEQRDSAMYRCASSLAPGTASLNEKLFFGSGTQLSVL.

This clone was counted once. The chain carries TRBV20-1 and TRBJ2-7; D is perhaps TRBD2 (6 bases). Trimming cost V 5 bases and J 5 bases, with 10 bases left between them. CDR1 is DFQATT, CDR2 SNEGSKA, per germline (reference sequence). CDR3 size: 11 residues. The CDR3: CSAAGTDEQYF. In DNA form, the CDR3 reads TGCAGTGCTGCAGGGACTGACGAGCAGTACTTC.

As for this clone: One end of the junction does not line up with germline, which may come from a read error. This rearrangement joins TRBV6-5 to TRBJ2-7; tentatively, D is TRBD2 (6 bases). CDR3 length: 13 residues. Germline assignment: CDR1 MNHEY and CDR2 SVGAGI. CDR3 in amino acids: CASTPGRGYGQYF. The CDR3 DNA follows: TGTGCCAGCACCCCCGGGAGAGGTTACGGGCAGTACTTC.